These 8 T cell receptor beta chains originate from one sample sequenced in a study of Ad26.COV2.S vaccination and SARS-CoV-2 variants. Treatment given: some 20 received Ad26.COV2.S at low or high dose, single or two shots; several received placebo; per-sample allocation not given. Day 63 after the first injection of vaccine or placebo was the sampling time. TCRdb keeps only in-frame clones here, not all; method: immunoSEQ multiplex PCR. The table shows 350,000 to 500,000 clones, with 90% occurring only once. Sample: peripheral blood, taken in a trial of Ad26.COV2.S vaccine versus placebo. Receptors were obtained from a person aged 18-65 years who received the Ad26.COV2.S COVID-19 vaccine or a placebo.

CDR3 amino acids: CASSLYLAGGANEQFF. CDR3 bases: TGTGCCAGCAGCTTGTACCTAGCGGGAGGTGCCAATGAGCAGTTCTTC. The gene calls are TRBV13 and TRBJ2-1; 11 bases align to TRBD2. With V trimmed by 3 bases and J by 6 bases, 7 bases remained unmatched. The CDR3 extends over 16 amino acids. Germline assignment: CDR1 PRHDT and CDR2 FYEKMQ (reference sequence). Combining the CDR3 with reference TRBV13 and TRBJ2-1 gives the whole variable domain AAGVIQSPRHLIKEKRETATLKCYPIPRHDTVYWYQQGPGQDPQFLISFYEKMQSDKGSIPDRFSAQQFSDYHSELNMSSLELGDSALYFCASSLYLAGGANEQFFGPGTRLTVL.

The CDR3 spells CASTTTGYLYEQYF. The CDR3 DNA sequence: TGTGCCAGCACTACAACAGGGTATCTCTACGAGCAGTACTTC. The chain is built from TRBV28 and TRBJ2-7, with D possibly matching TRBD1 (6 bases). Trimming took 7 bases from V and 3 from J, leaving 16 bases between them. CDR1 is MDHEN and CDR2 is SYDVKM in the germline V gene. The CDR3 has 14 amino acids.

The rearrangement uses TRBV7-2 and TRBJ1-2; D unclear. Trimming left V 1 base short and J 8 bases short, with 11 bases between. CDR3 length equals 13 residues. The germline gives CDR1 SGHTA, CDR2 FQGNSA. As DNA, the CDR3 is TGTGCCAGCAGCTTAGTAAGGGTTGAAGGCTACACCTTC. Translated: CASSLVRVEGYTF.

This chain uses TRBV10-3 with TRBJ2-7, with D possibly being TRBD2 (5 bases). This CDR3 is 13 amino acids long. Trimming removed 6 bases at V and 1 base at J, with 10 bases between. Germline V gene sequence: CDR1 ENHRY, CDR2 SYGVKD. The CDR3 sequence is CAIRGSESYEQYF. DNA of the CDR3: TGTGCCATCAGAGGGAGTGAATCCTACGAGCAGTACTTC.

The gene calls are TRBV5-6 and TRBJ2-7, with D possibly TRBD1 on 6 matching bases. The CDR3 sequence is 18 residues long. CDR1 SGHDT and CDR2 YYEEEE come from the germline V gene. Trimming stripped 6 bases from V and 2 bases from J, with 27 bases between. CDR3 in DNA: TGTGCCAGCACGCACGCCCTCGGACAGAGGACTGTCCCCTACGAGCAGTACTTC. This codes for CASTHALGQRTVPYEQYF.

This clone was counted a single time. The chain is built from TRBV19 and TRBJ2-7, with 10 bases that match TRBD2. Per germline, CDR1 LNHDA and CDR2 SQIVND (reference sequence). This CDR3 has 13 amino acids. V lost 5 bases, J lost 5 bases, and 3 bases stayed unmatched. Here the CDR3 reads CASSSLAGDEQYF. CDR3 in DNA: TGTGCCAGTAGTTCTCTAGCGGGAGACGAGCAGTACTTC.

The rearrangement joins TRBV7-2 to TRBJ2-3; 11 bases line up with TRBD2. Trimming removed 0 bases from V and 6 bases from J; junction bases left unmatched: 14. Germline CDR1 is SGHTA and CDR2 is FQGNSA. CDR3 length: 19 amino acids. In DNA form, the CDR3 reads TGTGCCAGCAGCTTAGCGAGTTATAGACTAGCGGGAAGTCGCGATACGCAGTATTTT. Its translation is CASSLASYRLAGSRDTQYF.

The rearrangement links TRBV18 to TRBJ1-1, with TRBD1 matching 8 bases. Germline CDR1 KGHSH, CDR2 LQKENI. This CDR3 is built from 16 residues. The V gene end was trimmed by 2 bases and the J gene end by 6 bases; junction bases not matched to a gene: 11. The chain's CDR3 is CASSPRDGQGRAEAFF. The CDR3 nucleotides read TGTGCCAGCTCACCAAGAGACGGACAGGGTCGGGCTGAAGCTTTCTTT.